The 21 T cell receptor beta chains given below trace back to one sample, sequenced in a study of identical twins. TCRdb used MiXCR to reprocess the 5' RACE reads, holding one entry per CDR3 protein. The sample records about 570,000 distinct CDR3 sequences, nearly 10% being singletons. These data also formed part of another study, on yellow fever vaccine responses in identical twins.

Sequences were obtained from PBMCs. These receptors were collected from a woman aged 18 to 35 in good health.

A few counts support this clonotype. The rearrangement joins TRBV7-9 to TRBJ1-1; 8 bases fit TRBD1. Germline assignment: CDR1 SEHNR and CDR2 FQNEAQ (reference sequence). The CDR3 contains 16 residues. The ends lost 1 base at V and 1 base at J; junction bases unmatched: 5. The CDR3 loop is CASSLGAGTGNTEAFF. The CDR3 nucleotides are TGTGCCAGCAGCTTAGGGGCCGGGACAGGGAACACTGAAGCTTTCTTT.

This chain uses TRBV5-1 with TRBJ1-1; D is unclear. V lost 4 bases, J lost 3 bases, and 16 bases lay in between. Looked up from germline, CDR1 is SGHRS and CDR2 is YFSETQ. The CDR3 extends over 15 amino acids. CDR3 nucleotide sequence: TGCGCCAGCAGCCCCGTCCAAGGGCAGGACACTGAAGCTTTCTTT. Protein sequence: CASSPVQGQDTEAFF.

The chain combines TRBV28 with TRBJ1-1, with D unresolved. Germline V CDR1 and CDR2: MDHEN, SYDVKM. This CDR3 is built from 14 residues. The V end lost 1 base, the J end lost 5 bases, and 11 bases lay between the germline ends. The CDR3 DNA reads TGTGCCAGCAGTTTATTGGAGGGAGGAACTGAAGCTTTCTTT. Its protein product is CASSLLEGGTEAFF.

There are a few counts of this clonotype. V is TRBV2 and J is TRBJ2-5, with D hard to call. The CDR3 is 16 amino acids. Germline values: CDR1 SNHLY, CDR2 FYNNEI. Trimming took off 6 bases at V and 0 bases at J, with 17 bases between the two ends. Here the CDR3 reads CASSRPFNRDQETQYF. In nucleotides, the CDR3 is TGTGCCAGCAGCCGCCCTTTTAACAGAGACCAAGAGACCCAGTACTTC.

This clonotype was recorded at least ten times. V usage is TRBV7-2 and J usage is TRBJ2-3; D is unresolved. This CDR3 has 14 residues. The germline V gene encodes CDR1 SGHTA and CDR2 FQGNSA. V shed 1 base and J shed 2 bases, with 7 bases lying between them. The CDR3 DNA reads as TGTGCCAGCAGCTTAGGCCTCTACACAGATACGCAGTATTTT. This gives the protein CASSLGLYTDTQYF. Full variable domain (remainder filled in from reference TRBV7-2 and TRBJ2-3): GAGVSQSPSNKVTEKGKDVELRCDPISGHTALYWYRQSLGQGLEFLIYFQGNSAPDKSGLPSDRFSAERTGGSVSTLTIQRTQQEDSAVYLCASSLGLYTDTQYFGPGTRLTVL.

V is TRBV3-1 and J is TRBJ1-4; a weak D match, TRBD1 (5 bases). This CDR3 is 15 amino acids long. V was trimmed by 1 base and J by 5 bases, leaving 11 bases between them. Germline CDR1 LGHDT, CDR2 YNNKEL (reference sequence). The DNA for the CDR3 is TGTGCCAGCAGCCAAGTCATGGGGGTAAATGAAAAACTGTTTTTT. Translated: CASSQVMGVNEKLFF.

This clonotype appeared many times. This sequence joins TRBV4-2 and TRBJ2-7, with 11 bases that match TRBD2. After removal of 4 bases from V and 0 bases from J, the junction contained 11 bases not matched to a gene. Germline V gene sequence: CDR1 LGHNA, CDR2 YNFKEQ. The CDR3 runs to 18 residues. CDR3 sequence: CASSPRMSTSGSSYEQYF. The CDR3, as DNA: TGTGCCAGCAGCCCTCGTATGTCCACTAGCGGGAGCTCCTACGAGCAGTACTTC.

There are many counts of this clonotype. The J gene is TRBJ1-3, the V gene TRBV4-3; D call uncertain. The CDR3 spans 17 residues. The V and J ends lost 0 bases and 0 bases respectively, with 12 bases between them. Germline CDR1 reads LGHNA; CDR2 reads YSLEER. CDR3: CASSQDFPGFSGNTIYF. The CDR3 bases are TGCGCCAGCAGCCAAGATTTCCCAGGATTCTCTGGAAACACCATATATTTT.

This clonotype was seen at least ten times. The CDR3 reads CSVEGLEGYEQYF. The CDR3 coding sequence is TGCAGCGTTGAAGGTTTAGAGGGGTACGAGCAGTACTTC. The rearrangement uses TRBV29-1 and TRBJ2-7; tentatively, D is TRBD1 or TRBD2 (5 bases each). Germline loops: CDR1 SQVTM, CDR2 ANQGSEA. Trimming pared 1 base from V and 4 bases from J, leaving 11 bases between. The CDR3 has 13 residues.

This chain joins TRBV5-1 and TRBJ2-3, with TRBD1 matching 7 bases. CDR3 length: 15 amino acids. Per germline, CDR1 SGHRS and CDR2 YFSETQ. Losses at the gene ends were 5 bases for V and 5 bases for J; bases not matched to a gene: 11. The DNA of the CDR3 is TGCGCCAGCAGTCTCGGACAGGCTGTAGTAGATACGCAGTATTTT. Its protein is CASSLGQAVVDTQYF.

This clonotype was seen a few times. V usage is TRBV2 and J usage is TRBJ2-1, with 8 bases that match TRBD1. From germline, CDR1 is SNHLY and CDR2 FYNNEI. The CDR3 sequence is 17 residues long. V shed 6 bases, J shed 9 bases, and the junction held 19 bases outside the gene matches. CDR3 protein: CASSLDRGRDGKGEQFF. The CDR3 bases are TGTGCCAGCAGCCTCGACAGGGGACGCGACGGTAAGGGTGAGCAGTTCTTC.

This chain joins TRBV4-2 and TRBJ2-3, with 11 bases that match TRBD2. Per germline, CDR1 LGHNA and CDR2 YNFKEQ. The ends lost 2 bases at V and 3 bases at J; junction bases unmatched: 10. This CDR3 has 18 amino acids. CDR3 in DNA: TGTGCCAGCAGCCAACAGAGGTTAGCGGGGGGGAAGACAGATACGCAGTATTTT. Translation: CASSQQRLAGGKTDTQYF.

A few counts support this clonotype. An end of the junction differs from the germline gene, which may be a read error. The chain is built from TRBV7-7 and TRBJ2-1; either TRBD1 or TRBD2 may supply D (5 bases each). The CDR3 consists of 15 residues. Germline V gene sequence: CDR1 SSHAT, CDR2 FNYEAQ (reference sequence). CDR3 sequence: CASSFSPGSYNEQFF. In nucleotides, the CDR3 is TGTGCTAGCAGCTTCTCGCCAGGGAGCTACAATGAGCAGTTCTTC.

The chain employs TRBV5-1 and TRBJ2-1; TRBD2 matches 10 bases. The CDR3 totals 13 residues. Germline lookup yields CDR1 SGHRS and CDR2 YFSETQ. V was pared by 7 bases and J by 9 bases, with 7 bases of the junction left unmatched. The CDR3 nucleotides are TGCGCCAGCGTTCTAGCGGGGGAGAGTGAGCAGTTCTTC. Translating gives CASVLAGESEQFF.

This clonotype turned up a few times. CDR3 nucleotide sequence: TGTGCCAGCAGCCAAGGACTAGCGGGAGTCACCCACTCTGGGGCCAACGTCCTGACTTTC. This sequence encodes CASSQGLAGVTHSGANVLTF. V is TRBV14 and J is TRBJ2-6; 12 bases are shared with TRBD2. The CDR3 extends over 20 amino acids. CDR1 is SGHDN, CDR2 FVKESK, per germline. The V gene end was trimmed by 1 base and the J gene end by 0 bases; junction bases not matched to a gene: 7. The whole variable domain, remainder taken from reference TRBV14 and TRBJ2-6, is EAGVTQFPSHSVIEKGQTVTLRCDPISGHDNLYWYRRVMGKEIKFLLHFVKESKQDESGMPNNRFLAERTGGTYSTLKVQPAELEDSGVYFCASSQGLAGVTHSGANVLTFGAGSRLTVL.

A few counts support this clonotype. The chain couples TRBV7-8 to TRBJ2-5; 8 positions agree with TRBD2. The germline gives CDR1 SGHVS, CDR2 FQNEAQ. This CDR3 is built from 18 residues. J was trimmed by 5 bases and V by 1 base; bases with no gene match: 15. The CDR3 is CASSLGLSGGGTRETQYF. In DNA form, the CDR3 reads TGTGCCAGCAGCTTAGGCCTCTCCGGGGGGGGCACGAGGGAGACCCAGTACTTC.

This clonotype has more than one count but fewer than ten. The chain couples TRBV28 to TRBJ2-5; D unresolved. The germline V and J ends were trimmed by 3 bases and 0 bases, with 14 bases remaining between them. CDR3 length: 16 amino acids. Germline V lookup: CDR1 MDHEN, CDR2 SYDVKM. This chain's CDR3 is CASSFSGARDQETQYF. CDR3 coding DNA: TGTGCCAGCAGTTTTTCTGGCGCTCGGGACCAAGAGACCCAGTACTTC. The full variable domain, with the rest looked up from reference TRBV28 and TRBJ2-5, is DVKVTQSSRYLVKRTGEKVFLECVQDMDHENMFWYRQDPGLGLRLIYFSYDVKMKEKGDIPEGYSVSREKKERFSLILESASTNQTSMYLCASSFSGARDQETQYFGPGTRLLVL.

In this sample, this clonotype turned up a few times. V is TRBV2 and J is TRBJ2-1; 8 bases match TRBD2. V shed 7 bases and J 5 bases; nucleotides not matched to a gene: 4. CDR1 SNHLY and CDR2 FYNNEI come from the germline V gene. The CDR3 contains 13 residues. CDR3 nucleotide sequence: TGTGCCAGCAAGACTAGCGCCGACAATGAGCAGTTCTTC. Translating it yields CASKTSADNEQFF.

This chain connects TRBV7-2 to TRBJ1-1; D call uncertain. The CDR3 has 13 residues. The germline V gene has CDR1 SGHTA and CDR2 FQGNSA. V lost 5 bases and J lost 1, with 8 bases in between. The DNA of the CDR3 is TGTGCCAGCAGCCCGAGGGCGAACACTGAAGCTTTCTTT. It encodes CASSPRANTEAFF.

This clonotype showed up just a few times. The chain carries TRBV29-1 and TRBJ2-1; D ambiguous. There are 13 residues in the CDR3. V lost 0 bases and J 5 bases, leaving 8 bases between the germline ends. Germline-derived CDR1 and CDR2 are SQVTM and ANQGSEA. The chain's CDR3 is CSVEDGQHNEQFF. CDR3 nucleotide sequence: TGCAGCGTTGAAGATGGGCAGCACAATGAGCAGTTCTTC.

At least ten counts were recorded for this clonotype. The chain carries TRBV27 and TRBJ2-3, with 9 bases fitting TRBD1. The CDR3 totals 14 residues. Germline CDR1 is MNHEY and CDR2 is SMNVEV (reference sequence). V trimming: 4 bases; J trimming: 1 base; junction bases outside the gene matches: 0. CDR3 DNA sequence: TGTGCCAGCAGTTGGACAGGGGGCACAGATACGCAGTATTTT. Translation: CASSWTGGTDTQYF.